This T cell receptor beta chain derives from a study of blood T cell repertoires in COVID-19. Study-wide background: There were acute and convalescent COVID-19 samples, and they came from the United States, Italy and Spain.

The CDR3 has 14 residues. V was clipped by 8 bases and J by 2 bases; unmatched bases: 7. Germline-derived CDR1 and CDR2 are LNHDA and SQIVND (reference sequence). Using immunoSEQ multiplex PCR, the repertoire was profiled, and TCRdb retains in-frame clones only, with some absent. The sample includes approximately 500,000 clones, 85% to 90% of them seen just once. This chain joins TRBV19 and TRBJ2-3; 7 bases match TRBD1. The receptor was derived from a man aged 18-30 years with COVID-19, enrolled during active disease. The source material was peripheral blood. The CDR3 coding sequence is TGTGCCAGTCACCTTACAGGGGCCACAGATACGCAGTATTTT. The encoded protein is CASHLTGATDTQYF. Supplemented by reference TRBV19 and TRBJ2-3, the full variable domain reads DGGITQSPKYLFRKEGQNVTLSCEQNLNHDAMYWYRQDPGQGLRLIYYSQIVNDFQKGDIAEGYSVSREKKESFPLTVTSAQKNPTAFYLCASHLTGATDTQYFGPGTRLTVL.